The sequence of this T cell receptor (beta chain) was determined in a study of blood T cell repertoires in COVID-19. Study summary: Spain, Italy and the United States supplied samples that represented acute and convalescent COVID-19. From T cells, B-cell-depleted T cells, or PBMCs came the material, which was cDNA or gDNA.

V lost 5 bases and J 4 bases, leaving 12 bases between the germline ends. Per germline, CDR1 SGHTA and CDR2 FQGNSA. The CDR3 spans 14 residues. Participant-reported clinical history was the basis for cohort assignment. In the authors' workflow: Cell counts per sample came from amplifying reference gene primers. The assay was immunoSEQ multiplex PCR, and TCRdb's table has in-frame clones only and misses some. V and J calls and clone size follow that table, whereas D and trimming were derived from the DNA. The top ten hold approximately 3.8% of the sample, which has approximately 200,000 clones, 85% to 90% seen once.

V gene TRBV7-2 combines with J gene TRBJ2-1; D is possibly TRBD2 (6 bases). The sequenced sample consisted of PBMCs or T cells enriched from blood (not recorded which). The TCR was taken from a woman aged 18-29 years in a cohort exposed to, infected with or recovered from COVID-19 (not recorded which). For the CDR3, the DNA is TGTGCCAGCAGCCGGACTACTACGTACAATGAGCAGTTCTTC. This codes for CASSRTTTYNEQFF. Full variable domain (rest looked up from reference TRBV7-2 and TRBJ2-1): GAGVSQSPSNKVTEKGKDVELRCDPISGHTALYWYRQSLGQGLEFLIYFQGNSAPDKSGLPSDRFSAERTGGSVSTLTIQRTQQEDSAVYLCASSRTTTYNEQFFGPGTRLTVL.